This TCR beta chain was recorded in a study of control samples from healthy donors and cancer patients. Only in-frame clones appear in the TCRdb table, and some are missing; sequencing was by immunoSEQ multiplex PCR. The data contain some 5,600 clones, around four fifths of them singletons. Trimming took 5 bases from V and 2 from J, leaving 13 bases between them. Germline CDR1 SGDLS, CDR2 YYNGEE. This CDR3 is built from 15 residues. The sample holds a few counts of this clone. The sequenced material came from formalin-fixed, paraffin-embedded tissue. J is TRBJ2-2 and V is TRBV9, with D possibly matching TRBD2 (6 bases). This TCR came from a female donor with lung cancer. As DNA, the CDR3 is TGTGCCAGCAGGTTCCGGGACTCCAACACCGGGGAGCTGTTTTTT. This codes for CASRFRDSNTGELFF.